The 20 T cell receptor delta chains listed next were all sequenced from one sample in a study of gamma-delta chains in newborns, infants, children. TCRdb reprocessed the reads through CATT. The top ten hold approximately 11% of the sample, which has some 6,900 delta-chain clones, 2.1% seen once. The sample was blood. These receptor sequences come from a child who was a newborn, infant or young child, either healthy, febrile or measles-vaccinated (not recorded which).

Concerning this clone: This probably arose from a read error, given a far larger clone one base away. The identical CDR3 is also encoded by other nucleotide sequences in the sample. The CDR3 is CACDPVLGALALTAQLFF. The CDR3 DNA reads TGTGCCTGTGACCCAGTACTGGGGGCCCTCGCTTTGACAGCGCAACTCTTCTTT. The V gene is TRDV2, the J gene TRDJ2; 8 positions match TRDD3. CDR3 size: 18 residues. Germline loops: CDR1 GEAIGNYY, CDR2 EKD.

To note about this clone: A read error is the likely source, as a far larger clone sits one nucleotide away. The same CDR3 also results from other DNA sequences found in this sample. The rearrangement uses TRDV2 and TRDJ2; 7 bases are a match to TRDD3. Germline V gene lookup returns CDR1 GEAIGNYY and CDR2 EKD. The CDR3 contains 16 residues. The junction had 3 bases not matched to a gene; V was cut back by 0 bases and J by 0 bases. The DNA of the CDR3 is TGTGCCTGTGACACCGTTGGGGATACTTTGACAGCACAACTCTTCTTT. Translated, it gives CACDTVGDTLTAQLFF.

This clone was detected only a few times. This may be a read error: a much more frequent sequence differs by one nucleotide. Other DNA sequences in this specimen translate into the identical CDR3. This rearrangement joins TRDV1 to TRDJ3; possibly TRDD2 or TRDD3 for D (9 bases each). Per the germline V gene, CDR1 is TSWWSYY and CDR2 is QGS. The length of the CDR3 is 23 residues. The CDR3 loop reads CALGEPGLPTGWGISWDTRQMFF. CDR3 bases: TGCGCTCTTGGGGAACCTGGCCTTCCTACAGGCTGGGGGATCTCCTGGGACACCCGACAGATGTTTTTC.

This clone was observed at least ten times. This could be a read error, since a much larger clone is one nucleotide away. This rearrangement joins TRDV2 to TRDJ1; D may be TRDD3 (5 bases). There are 16 residues in the CDR3. The germline V gene has CDR1 GEAIGNYY and CDR2 EKD. Trimming removed 3 bases at V and 0 bases at J, with 16 bases between. CDR3 sequence: CACDPIEGLYTDKLIF. The CDR3 DNA reads as TGTGCCTGTGACCCGATCGAGGGATTGTACACCGATAAACTCATCTTT.

In this sample, this clone is large. J is TRDJ1 and V is TRDV2, with TRDD3 identical over 8 bases. The CDR3 is 16 amino acids. The germline CDR1 and CDR2 sequences are GEAIGNYY and EKD. Trimming removed 3 bases from V and 0 bases from J; junction bases left unmatched: 8. CDR3 sequence (DNA): TGTGCCTGTGACTCCCTTGTACTGGGGGACACCGATAAACTCATCTTT. Translation gives CACDSLVLGDTDKLIF.

This clone was seen ten or more times. A much larger clone lies a single base off, so this may be a read error. The chain uses TRDV2 and TRDJ3, with 11 bases identical to TRDD3. Germline V CDR1 and CDR2: GEAIGNYY, EKD. This CDR3 is built from 18 residues. The trim removed 2 bases at V and 2 bases at J, leaving 4 bases unmatched. The CDR3 coding sequence is TGTGCCTGTGACATAATACTGGGGGATACCTGGGACACCCGACAGATGTTTTTC. The encoded protein is CACDIILGDTWDTRQMFF.

Comment on this clone: A far more abundant clone sits one base away, making this likely a read error. Other DNA sequences from this sample encode an identical CDR3 as well. The CDR3 bases are TGTGCCTGTGACAGTACTGGAGGATACTCCTGGGACACCCGACAGATGTTTTTC. It yields the protein CACDSTGGYSWDTRQMFF. V gene TRDV2 combines with J gene TRDJ3; D perhaps matches TRDD3 (5 bases). Germline values: CDR1 GEAIGNYY, CDR2 EKD. The V end was cut by 2 bases, the J end by 0 bases, with 13 bases between. The CDR3 is made up of 18 amino acids.

The table lists this clone with a few counts. TCRdb's listed protein matches a much larger clone and diverges from this DNA's translation at residue 9, likely through a read error; the protein shown comes from the DNA. The chain has TRDV1 and TRDJ1; 11 nucleotides align to TRDD3. Germline loops: CDR1 TSWWSYY, CDR2 QGS. CDR3 length equals 20 residues. The V segment lost 6 bases and the J segment 0 bases; nucleotides outside the gene matches: 18. CDR3 sequence: CALGNPPFAGGYPYTDKLIF. The CDR3 DNA reads as TGTGCTCTTGGAAACCCCCCATTTGCTGGGGGATACCCTTACACCGATAAACTCATCTTT.

There are many counts of this clone. Being one base from a much bigger clone, this may be a read error. The J gene is TRDJ3, the V gene TRDV2; 10 bases are a match to TRDD3. The CDR3 is made up of 18 amino acids. The germline CDR1 and CDR2 sequences are GEAIGNYY and EKD. V gave up 1 base and J gave up 1 base; unmatched junction bases: 3. Written as DNA, the CDR3 is TGTGCCTGTGACACTGGGGGATACACGTCCTGGGACACCCGACAGATGTTTTTC. This codes for CACDTGGYTSWDTRQMFF.

By sample fraction, this clone is medium-sized. The sample contains more than one DNA sequence encoding this CDR3. The chain has TRDV1 and TRDJ1; no reliable D call. Trimming shortened V by 1 base and J by 4 bases, and 16 bases separated the two germline ends. Germline-derived CDR1 and CDR2 are TSWWSYY and QGS. The CDR3 totals 16 residues. CDR3 amino acids: CALGEHLRSGFDKLIF. CDR3 in DNA: TGTGCTCTTGGGGAACATCTACGATCCGGGTTCGATAAACTCATCTTT.

As to this clone: Translating the DNA gives a protein that differs from the TCRdb entry at residue 3; the protein shown here is that DNA translation. The rearrangement uses TRDV2 and TRDJ3; 13 bases align to TRDD3. This CDR3 is 18 amino acids long. Germline loops: CDR1 GEAIGNYY, CDR2 EKD. CDR3 bases: TGTGCCCGTGACACTGGGGGATACGCGGATTGGGACTCCCGACAGATGTTTTTC. This encodes CARDTGGYADWDSRQMFF.

Regarding this clone: A far bigger clonotype differs at one base, so this is likely a read error. The identical CDR3 is also encoded by other nucleotide sequences in the sample. V and J are TRDV2 and TRDJ3, with TRDD3 identical over 10 bases. There are 23 residues in the CDR3. Germline V gene lookup returns CDR1 GEAIGNYY and CDR2 EKD. CDR3 region: CACDTESGGGYAIRSWDTRQMFF. The CDR3 DNA sequence: TGCGCCTGTGACACCGAAAGTGGAGGGGGATACGCAATTCGCTCCTGGGACACCCGACAGATGTTTTTC.

Of note for this clone: The protein TCRdb lists belongs to a much larger clone and differs from this DNA's translation at residue 8, which points to a read error; the protein shown is made from the DNA. The rearrangement uses TRDV2 and TRDJ1, with 8 bases matching TRDD3. CDR1 and CDR2 (germline): GEAIGNYY, EKD. Germline trimming cut 1 base from V and 7 bases from J; bases unmatched to any gene: 10. The CDR3 totals 15 residues. CDR3 DNA: TGTGCCTGTGACACGGGGATACAGCCCCATCGTAAACTCATCTTT. This gives the protein CACDTGIQPHRKLIF.

As to this clone: This DNA's translation differs at residue 12 from TCRdb's protein, which comes from a much larger clone; a read error is likely, and the protein shown is translated from the DNA. The rearrangement uses TRDV2 and TRDJ1, with D possibly TRDD2 on 5 matching bases. Per the germline V gene, CDR1 is GEAIGNYY and CDR2 is EKD. The CDR3 loop spans 14 amino acids. CDR3 amino acids: CACDTIPYTDKPIF. For the CDR3, the DNA is TGTGCCTGTGACACGATTCCCTACACCGATAAACCCATCTTT.

As concerns this clone: TCRdb's entry gives the protein of a much larger clone, which mismatches this DNA's translation at residue 12, likely from a read error; the protein reported here is translated from the DNA. In the same sample, other DNA sequences code for this CDR3. The V gene is TRDV2, the J gene TRDJ3; 13 nucleotides agree with TRDD3. This CDR3 comprises 19 residues. Germline loops: CDR1 GEAIGNYY, CDR2 EKD. V lost 0 bases and J lost 5; bases outside the gene matches: 6. The CDR3 sequence: CACDTVLGDTSRDTRQMFF. Here the CDR3 DNA reads TGTGCCTGTGACACCGTACTGGGGGATACGTCCCGGGACACCCGACAGATGTTTTTC.

Details on this clone: Translating this DNA gives a protein that differs at residue 8 from the TCRdb one, which belongs to a much larger clone; a read error is likely, and the protein shown is this translation. The V and J genes are TRDV2 and TRDJ3, with D perhaps matching TRDD3 (6 bases). The CDR3 has 18 residues. V shed 1 base and J shed 1 base, with 13 bases lying between them. Germline lookup yields CDR1 GEAIGNYY and CDR2 EKD. CDR3 DNA: TGTGCCTGTGACACGATGGGGGCTACGTCCTGGGACACCCGACAGATGTTTTTC. This sequence encodes CACDTMGATSWDTRQMFF.

As regards this clone: The protein TCRdb lists belongs to a much larger clone and differs from this DNA's translation at residue 6, which points to a read error; the protein shown is made from the DNA. The gene calls are TRDV2 and TRDJ3; 9 bases map to TRDD3. V gave up 3 bases and J gave up 0 bases; unmatched junction bases: 8. The CDR3 is 19 residues long. The V gene's germline CDR1 is GEAIGNYY and CDR2 EKD. The CDR3 loop reads CACDSAGGSSSWDTRQMFF. Here the CDR3 DNA reads TGTGCCTGTGACTCGGCTGGGGGATCCAGCTCCTGGGACACCCGACAGATGTTTTTC.

This clone was picked up a small number of times. This may be a read error: a much more frequent sequence differs by one nucleotide. The chain combines TRDV2 with TRDJ3; 7 bases align to TRDD3. In germline, CDR1 is GEAIGNYY, CDR2 EKD. V trimming: 3 bases; J trimming: 9 bases; junction bases outside the gene matches: 25. This CDR3 is 21 amino acids long. The chain's CDR3 is CACDALWGGTPNAGGTRQMFF. The CDR3 bases are TGTGCCTGTGACGCCCTATGGGGGGGTACGCCTAACGCTGGGGGCACCCGACAGATGTTTTTC.

In the case of this clone: The mismatch at residue 16 between this DNA's translation and the TCRdb protein of a much larger clone likely reflects a read error; the protein shown is translated from the DNA. This chain joins TRDV2 and TRDJ3; 10 bases are shared with TRDD3. This CDR3 is built from 19 residues. Looked up from germline, CDR1 is GEAIGNYY and CDR2 is EKD. The CDR3 nucleotides are TGTGCCTGTGACACCGGGGGATACGCTAGCTCCTGGGACACCCGACTGATGTTTTTC. This encodes CACDTGGYASSWDTRLMFF.

This clone was recorded a few times. A read error may explain this, as a much larger clone is one base away. V is TRDV2 and J is TRDJ2, with 8 bases matching TRDD3. In germline, CDR1 is GEAIGNYY, CDR2 EKD. The CDR3 length is 17 residues. CDR3 DNA: TGTGCCCGTGACACCGTCTGGGGGACACCTTTGACAGCACAACTCTTCTTT. Its translation: CARDTVWGTPLTAQLFF.